The T cell receptor (beta chain) under discussion was sequenced for a study of cytomegalovirus exposure and HLA in healthy donors. The CDR3 totals 16 residues. The germline CDR1 and CDR2 sequences are LGHNA and YNFKEQ. Between the trimmed V and J ends, which lost 1 base and 7 bases, there was a span of 19 bases. Donors consisted of healthy bone marrow donors. Primers: 60 Vbeta forward and 13 Jbeta reverse. Data came from immunoSEQ multiplex PCR; TCRdb stores just in-frame clones and leaves some out. The sample lists about 140,000 clones, roughly four fifths occurring once. Concerning this clone: Its target is unknown.

The study, taken as a whole, reports: Researchers counted some 150 TCR beta chains as cytomegalovirus-associated. An analysis was carried out at a later point. It showed that HLA-associated TCR beta chains were more clonally expanded than equally common non-associated chains.

The sequenced material came from PBMCs. The V gene is TRBV4-2, the J gene TRBJ1-2; tentative D call: TRBD1 (6 bases). This TCR came from a woman aged 40 to 50 in good health and CMV-seronegative. CDR3 region: CASSQGAQGVGAGYTF. CDR3 nucleotide sequence: TGTGCCAGCAGCCAAGGGGCGCAGGGCGTGGGGGCTGGCTACACCTTC.